The rows below give T cell receptor beta chains drawn from one sample of a study of beta chain features in type 1 diabetes. Measured with immunoSEQ multiplex PCR; TCRdb has only the in-frame clones, and not every one. The sample contains about 230,000 clones, around 15% of which appear only once. What was sequenced was naive CD4+ T cells from blood. The receptors were sampled from a man aged 25 to 40 with type 1 diabetes. Each CDR3 is given with its conserved first and last residue. The D gene is left open where the match is weak. Expanded clones are given a class, and other clones once, few, many or no size at all.

d_gene: -
len: 14
abundance: few
v_gene: TRBV27
j_gene: TRBJ1-1
CDR3aa: CASSQLRPNTEAFF
CDR3nt: TGTGCCAGCAGTCAACTTCGACCGAACACTGAAGCTTTCTTT

d_gene: TRBD2
len: 15
abundance: -
v_gene: TRBV11-2
j_gene: TRBJ2-1
CDR3aa: CASSLTAGGYNEQFF
CDR3nt: TGTGCCAGCAGCTTAACAGCGGGAGGGTACAATGAGCAGTTCTTC

d_gene: -
len: 10
abundance: few
v_gene: TRBV29-1
j_gene: TRBJ2-3
CDR3aa: CSVYTDTQYF
CDR3nt: TGCAGCGTTTACACAGATACGCAGTATTTT

d_gene: -
len: 14
abundance: few
v_gene: TRBV9
j_gene: TRBJ2-3
CDR3aa: CASSEWEGTDTQYF
CDR3nt: TGTGCCAGCAGCGAGTGGGAGGGCACAGATACGCAGTATTTT

d_gene: -
len: 10
abundance: -
v_gene: TRBV4-1
j_gene: TRBJ1-2
CDR3aa: CASSQGWSYF
CDR3nt: TGCGCCAGCAGCCAAGGGTGGAGCTACTTC

d_gene: -
len: 12
abundance: -
v_gene: TRBV13
j_gene: TRBJ2-7
CDR3aa: CASSLSGYEQYF
CDR3nt: TGTGCCAGCAGCTTAAGTGGCTATGAGCAGTACTTC

d_gene: TRBD2
len: 12
abundance: few
v_gene: TRBV7-9
j_gene: TRBJ2-1
CDR3aa: CASSTSGFEQFF
CDR3nt: TGTGCCAGCAGCACTAGCGGGTTTGAGCAGTTCTTC

d_gene: -
len: 14
abundance: few
v_gene: TRBV27
j_gene: TRBJ1-3
CDR3aa: CATSKQSSGNTIYF
CDR3nt: TGTGCCACCAGTAAACAGAGCTCTGGAAACACCATATATTTT

d_gene: -
len: 12
abundance: -
v_gene: TRBV29-1
j_gene: TRBJ1-4
CDR3aa: CSVVQGSEKLFF
CDR3nt: TGCAGCGTTGTGCAGGGAAGTGAAAAACTGTTTTTT

d_gene: TRBD1
len: 15
abundance: few
v_gene: TRBV27
j_gene: TRBJ2-7
CDR3aa: CASSARGQGAYEQYF
CDR3nt: TGTGCCAGCAGTGCTAGGGGACAGGGGGCCTACGAGCAGTACTTC

d_gene: TRBD1
len: 17
abundance: -
v_gene: TRBV9
j_gene: TRBJ1-1
CDR3aa: CASSVSIQGRRNTEAFF
CDR3nt: TGTGCCAGCAGCGTATCAATACAGGGGAGGAGGAACACTGAAGCTTTCTTT

d_gene: TRBD1
len: 15
abundance: -
v_gene: TRBV7-9
j_gene: TRBJ1-5
CDR3aa: CASSLGGQGGQPQHF
CDR3nt: TGTGCCAGCAGCTTAGGTGGACAGGGAGGACAGCCCCAGCATTTT

d_gene: -
len: 15
abundance: -
v_gene: TRBV28
j_gene: TRBJ2-3
CDR3aa: CASIPGGPRKDTQYF
CDR3nt: TGTGCCAGTATCCCAGGAGGGCCGAGGAAAGATACGCAGTATTTT

d_gene: -
len: 14
abundance: -
v_gene: TRBV9
j_gene: TRBJ1-1
CDR3aa: CASSLNGQNTEAFF
CDR3nt: TGTGCCAGCAGCCTTAACGGACAGAACACTGAAGCTTTCTTT

d_gene: TRBD2
len: 14
abundance: -
v_gene: TRBV10-3
j_gene: TRBJ2-1
CDR3aa: CAIKVREGGDEQFF
CDR3nt: TGTGCCATCAAAGTGCGGGAGGGCGGGGATGAGCAGTTCTTC

d_gene: -
len: 16
abundance: -
v_gene: TRBV7-2
j_gene: TRBJ1-5
CDR3aa: CASSPSPQGSGQPQHF
CDR3nt: TGTGCCAGCAGCCCCAGTCCGCAGGGATCGGGCCAGCCCCAGCATTTT

d_gene: -
len: 14
abundance: -
v_gene: TRBV13
j_gene: TRBJ2-1
CDR3aa: CASSLAGRYGEQFF
CDR3nt: TGTGCCAGCAGCTTAGCAGGGAGGTATGGTGAGCAGTTCTTC

d_gene: -
len: 15
abundance: -
v_gene: TRBV9
j_gene: TRBJ2-5
CDR3aa: CASSLRGNGRETQYF
CDR3nt: TGTGCCAGCAGCCTCCGCGGGAATGGTAGGGAGACCCAGTACTTC

d_gene: TRBD1
len: 15
abundance: few
v_gene: TRBV4-2
j_gene: TRBJ1-1
CDR3aa: CASSQGGTANTEAFF
CDR3nt: TGTGCCAGCAGCCAAGGGGGGACAGCGAACACTGAAGCTTTCTTT

d_gene: -
len: 14
abundance: -
v_gene: TRBV12-5
j_gene: TRBJ2-7
CDR3aa: CASGLVSGSNEQYF
CDR3nt: TGTGCTAGTGGTTTGGTCTCGGGCAGCAACGAGCAGTACTTC

d_gene: -
len: 15
abundance: -
v_gene: TRBV7-2
j_gene: TRBJ2-1
CDR3aa: CASSLNSLQGDEQFF
CDR3nt: TGTGCCAGCAGCTTAAATTCCCTCCAAGGGGATGAGCAGTTCTTC

d_gene: TRBD2
len: 15
abundance: few
v_gene: TRBV10-3
j_gene: TRBJ2-1
CDR3aa: CAIRDTSGLYNEQFF
CDR3nt: TGTGCCATCAGAGATACTAGCGGACTATACAATGAGCAGTTCTTC

d_gene: -
len: 15
abundance: few
v_gene: TRBV5-1
j_gene: TRBJ2-3
CDR3aa: CASSLTVPSTDTQYF
CDR3nt: TGCGCCAGCAGCTTGACGGTTCCAAGCACAGATACGCAGTATTTT

d_gene: -
len: 14
abundance: few
v_gene: TRBV9
j_gene: TRBJ2-6
CDR3aa: CASATTSGANVLTF
CDR3nt: TGTGCCAGCGCGACCACCTCTGGGGCCAACGTCCTGACTTTC

d_gene: -
len: 15
abundance: few
v_gene: TRBV5-1
j_gene: TRBJ2-1
CDR3aa: CASRGSGTEYNEQFF
CDR3nt: TGCGCCAGCCGAGGCTCCGGGACGGAGTACAATGAGCAGTTCTTC

d_gene: TRBD1
len: 14
abundance: -
v_gene: TRBV29-1
j_gene: TRBJ2-7
CDR3aa: CSALTTGTPGEQYF
CDR3nt: TGCAGCGCTCTTACGACAGGGACGCCCGGAGAGCAGTACTTC

d_gene: -
len: 14
abundance: few
v_gene: TRBV9
j_gene: TRBJ2-5
CDR3aa: CASSVATSLGTQYF
CDR3nt: TGTGCCAGCAGCGTAGCTACTAGCCTGGGGACCCAGTACTTC

d_gene: -
len: 14
abundance: -
v_gene: TRBV21-1
j_gene: TRBJ1-2
CDR3aa: CAIFPAGGEEGYTF
CDR3nt: TGTGCCATCTTCCCAGCAGGGGGCGAGGAGGGCTACACCTTC

d_gene: -
len: 14
abundance: -
v_gene: TRBV18
j_gene: TRBJ2-7
CDR3aa: CASSPTGTIYEQYF
CDR3nt: TGTGCCAGCTCACCAACAGGGACCATATACGAGCAGTACTTC

d_gene: TRBD1
len: 14
abundance: -
v_gene: TRBV29-1
j_gene: TRBJ2-3
CDR3aa: CSVEPGQGTDTQYF
CDR3nt: TGCAGCGTTGAGCCCGGACAGGGCACAGATACGCAGTATTTT

d_gene: -
len: 12
abundance: few
v_gene: TRBV7-9
j_gene: TRBJ2-7
CDR3aa: CATEGLAYEQYF
CDR3nt: TGTGCCACCGAGGGACTTGCCTACGAGCAGTACTTC

d_gene: TRBD2
len: 14
abundance: -
v_gene: TRBV6-5
j_gene: TRBJ2-3
CDR3aa: CASSYGGRAGTQYF
CDR3nt: TGTGCCAGCAGTTACGGCGGGAGGGCAGGTACGCAGTATTTT

d_gene: TRBD2
len: 14
abundance: -
v_gene: TRBV28
j_gene: TRBJ2-1
CDR3aa: CASSLLGRPHEQFF
CDR3nt: TGTGCCAGCAGTTTACTCGGGAGGCCCCACGAGCAGTTCTTC

d_gene: -
len: 14
abundance: -
v_gene: TRBV7-2
j_gene: TRBJ2-5
CDR3aa: CASSLVAVQETQYF
CDR3nt: TGTGCCAGCAGCTTAGTAGCAGTCCAAGAGACCCAGTACTTC

d_gene: TRBD1
len: 16
abundance: -
v_gene: TRBV4-2
j_gene: TRBJ2-7
CDR3aa: CASSQDLTGDPYEQYF
CDR3nt: TGTGCCAGCAGCCAAGATCTGACAGGGGACCCTTACGAGCAGTACTTC

d_gene: -
len: 13
abundance: -
v_gene: TRBV7-2
j_gene: TRBJ1-5
CDR3aa: CASSPGSNQPQHF
CDR3nt: TGTGCCAGCAGCCCAGGCAGCAATCAGCCCCAGCATTTT

d_gene: TRBD2
len: 17
abundance: -
v_gene: TRBV27
j_gene: TRBJ2-4
CDR3aa: CASRHSGLADIKNIQYF
CDR3nt: TGTGCCAGCAGACATTCCGGACTAGCCGATATCAAAAACATTCAGTACTTC